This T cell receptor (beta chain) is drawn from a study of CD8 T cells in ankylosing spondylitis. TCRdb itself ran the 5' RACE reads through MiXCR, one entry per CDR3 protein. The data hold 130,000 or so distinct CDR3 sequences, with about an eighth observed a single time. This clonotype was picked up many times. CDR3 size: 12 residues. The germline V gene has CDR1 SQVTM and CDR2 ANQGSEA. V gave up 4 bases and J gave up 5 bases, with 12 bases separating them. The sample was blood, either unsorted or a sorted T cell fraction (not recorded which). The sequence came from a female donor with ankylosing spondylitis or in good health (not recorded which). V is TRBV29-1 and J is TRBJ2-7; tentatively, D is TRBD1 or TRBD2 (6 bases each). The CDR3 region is CSVVGGQHEQYF. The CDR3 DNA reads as TGCAGCGTTGTTGGGGGGCAGCACGAGCAGTACTTC.